This T cell receptor (beta chain) appears in the sequencing data of a study of T cell repertoires in cytomegalovirus infection. TCRdb re-called the reads through MiXCR, storing one row per CDR3 protein. The repertoire consists of roughly 920,000 distinct CDR3 sequences, with less than 35% occurring once and the leading ten covering over 12%. This clonotype appeared many times. Its antigen is still unknown. The germline CDR1 and CDR2 sequences are SEHNR and FQNEAQ (reference sequence). CDR3 size: 14 residues. V gave up 0 bases and J gave up 7 bases, with 9 bases separating them. This chain uses TRBV7-9 with TRBJ1-4; D not certain. Specimen: cultured CD8+ T cells from PBMCs, collected from culture after CMV antigen stimulation. This clonotype originated in a human donor in good health (CMV status not recorded). Some clones in this sample may be carry-over from other donors' samples. The CDR3, as DNA: TGTGCCAGCAGCTTAGCTGGGATCGGTGAAAAACTGTTTTTT. It translates to CASSLAGIGEKLFF.